Listed below are T cell receptor beta chains from one sample, sequenced in a study of PD-L1 blockade in urothelial cancer. Repertoires were generated with immunoSEQ multiplex PCR, while TCRdb's copy carries only in-frame clones and drops some. The table lists more than 90,000 clones, around 87% of them singletons, with 2% in the top ten. The specimen was PBMCs, collected around atezolizumab (anti-PD-L1) treatment. These receptors originate from a man aged 60-69 years with urothelial cancer. The CDR3 runs from the conserved cysteine through the conserved F or W. Each record gives: J gene, V gene, clone size, CDR3 protein. Rows may omit the clone size; those that give it use once, few, many or a size class.

TRBJ2-7 TRBV2 . CASSDSSYEQYF
TRBJ1-2 TRBV6-5 . CASRAPTGGYTF
TRBJ1-2 TRBV9 . CASSAVDRDNYGYTF
TRBJ2-1 TRBV29-1 . CSAELPRFRSYNEQFF
TRBJ2-1 TRBV5-6 . CASSLGWVAWNEQFF
TRBJ2-5 TRBV6-1 . CASSRPSGGQETQYF
TRBJ2-3 TRBV25-1 . CASSATGFADTQYF
TRBJ2-1 TRBV7-3 . CASSRDPAGNEQFF
TRBJ2-5 TRBV5-6 . CASSFRWTGRRVETQYF
TRBJ2-7 TRBV27 . CASSLGPYSTGDEQYF
TRBJ2-2 TRBV28 . CASSPYGTANTGELFF
TRBJ1-1 TRBV4-3 . CASSQDQGPRALTEAFF
TRBJ1-3 TRBV9 . CASSPTTDSGNTIYF
TRBJ1-1 TRBV28 . CASSLKQVATEAFF
TRBJ2-1 TRBV7-6 . CASSLEAGVTSWVEQFF
TRBJ2-3 TRBV5-1 . CASSFGQGGDTQYF
TRBJ2-7 TRBV27 . CASSLAWDRSYEQYF
TRBJ2-7 TRBV18 once CASSPPSGSDEQYF
TRBJ2-7 TRBV10-3 once CAISDNYEQYF
TRBJ2-3 TRBV7-3 . CASSSGLGTDTQYF
TRBJ2-2 TRBV5-1 . CASSRDRGGTGELFF
TRBJ2-5 TRBV5-1 . CASSSRTSGGLQETQYF
TRBJ1-3 TRBV18 . CASSDGTGSGNTIYF
TRBJ1-1 TRBV7-9 . CASSLARGQVPDFF
TRBJ1-1 TRBV27 . CASSPGTAGRAFF
TRBJ1-3 TRBV10-3 . CAISDLSRVLGNTIYF